Described below is a single TCR beta chain sequence and its context. Its antigen remains unknown. The same CDR3 also results from other DNA sequences found in this sample. Primers: 60 Vbeta forward and 13 Jbeta reverse. Produced via immunoSEQ multiplex PCR; TCRdb's table is partial and in-frame only. The sample table includes about 50,000 clones. These data are taken from a study of cytomegalovirus exposure and HLA in healthy donors. General study points: Productive rates of about 90% or about 30% were seen for most TCR beta V segments in an earlier analysis. Immune exposure information available was restricted to CMV serostatus. The classifier was said to identify cytomegalovirus status with high specificity and sensitivity.

The junction had 5 bases not matched to a gene; V was cut back by 3 bases and J by 1 base. The germline gives CDR1 LGHNT, CDR2 FRNRAP. The CDR3 is made up of 16 amino acids. The sequenced sample consisted of PBMCs. This chain links TRBV12-5 with TRBJ1-5; 8 positions match TRBD1. The sequence was obtained from a man aged 18 to 35 in good health and CMV-seropositive. This CDR3 is CASGFTDRGSNQPQHF. The CDR3 bases are TGTGCTAGTGGTTTTACCGACAGGGGAAGCAATCAGCCCCAGCATTTT.